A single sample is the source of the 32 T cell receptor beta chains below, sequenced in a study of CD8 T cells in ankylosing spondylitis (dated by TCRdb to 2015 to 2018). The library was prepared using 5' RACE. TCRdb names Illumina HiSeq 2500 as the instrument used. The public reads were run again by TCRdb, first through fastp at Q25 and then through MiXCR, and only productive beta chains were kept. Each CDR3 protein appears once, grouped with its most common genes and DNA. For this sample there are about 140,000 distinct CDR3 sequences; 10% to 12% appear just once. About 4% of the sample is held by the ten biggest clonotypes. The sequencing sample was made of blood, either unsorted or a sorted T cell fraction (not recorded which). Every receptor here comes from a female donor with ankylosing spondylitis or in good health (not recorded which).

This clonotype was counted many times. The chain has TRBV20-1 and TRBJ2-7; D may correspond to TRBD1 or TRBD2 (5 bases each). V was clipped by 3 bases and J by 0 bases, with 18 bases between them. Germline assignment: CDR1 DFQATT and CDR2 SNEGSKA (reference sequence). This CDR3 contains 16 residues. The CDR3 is CSASEFPGLYSYEQYF. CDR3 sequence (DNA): TGCAGTGCTAGTGAGTTTCCGGGGCTCTACTCCTACGAGCAGTACTTC.

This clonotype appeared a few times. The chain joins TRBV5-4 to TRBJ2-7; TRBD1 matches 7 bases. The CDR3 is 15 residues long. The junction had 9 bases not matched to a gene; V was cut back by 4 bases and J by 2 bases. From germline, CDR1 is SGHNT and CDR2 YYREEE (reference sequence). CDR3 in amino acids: CASSTKGAKPYEQYF. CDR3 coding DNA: TGTGCCAGCAGCACAAAGGGGGCTAAACCCTACGAGCAGTACTTC. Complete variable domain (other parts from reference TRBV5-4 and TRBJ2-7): ETGVTQSPTHLIKTRGQQVTLRCSSQSGHNTVSWYQQALGQGPQFIFQYYREEENGRGNFPPRFSGLQFPNYSSELNVNALELDDSALYLCASSTKGAKPYEQYFGPGTRLTVT.

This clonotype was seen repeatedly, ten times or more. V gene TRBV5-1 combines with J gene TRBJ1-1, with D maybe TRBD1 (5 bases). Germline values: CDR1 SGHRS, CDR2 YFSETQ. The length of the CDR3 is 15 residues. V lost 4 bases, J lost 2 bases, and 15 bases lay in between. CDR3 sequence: CASSPTYRGNTEAFF. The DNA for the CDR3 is TGCGCCAGCAGCCCCACCTACCGGGGCAACACTGAAGCTTTCTTT. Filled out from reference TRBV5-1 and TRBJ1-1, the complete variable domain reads KAGVTQTPRYLIKTRGQQVTLSCSPISGHRSVSWYQQTPGQGLQFLFEYFSETQRNKGNFPGRFSGRQFSNSRSEMNVSTLELGDSALYLCASSPTYRGNTEAFFGQGTRLTVV.

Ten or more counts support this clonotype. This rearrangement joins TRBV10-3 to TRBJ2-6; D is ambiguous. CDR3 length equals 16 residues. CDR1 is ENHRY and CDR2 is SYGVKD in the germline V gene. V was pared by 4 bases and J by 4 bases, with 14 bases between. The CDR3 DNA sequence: TGTGCCATCAGTGGCCGAGCTATGCGGGGGGCCAACGTCCTGACTTTC. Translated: CAISGRAMRGANVLTF.

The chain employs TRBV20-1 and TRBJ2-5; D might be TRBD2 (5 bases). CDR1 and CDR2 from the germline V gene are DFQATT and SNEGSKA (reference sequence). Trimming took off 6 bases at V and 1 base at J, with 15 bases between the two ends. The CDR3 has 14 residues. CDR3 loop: CSAQPGNLQETQYF. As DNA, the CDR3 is TGCAGTGCCCAGCCCGGGAACCTCCAAGAGACCCAGTACTTC.

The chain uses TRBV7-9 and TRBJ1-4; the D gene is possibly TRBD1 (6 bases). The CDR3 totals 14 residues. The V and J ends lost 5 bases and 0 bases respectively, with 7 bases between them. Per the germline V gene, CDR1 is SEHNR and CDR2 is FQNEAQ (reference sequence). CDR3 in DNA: TGTGCCAGCAGCAACAGGGCAACTAATGAAAAACTGTTTTTT. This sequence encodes CASSNRATNEKLFF.

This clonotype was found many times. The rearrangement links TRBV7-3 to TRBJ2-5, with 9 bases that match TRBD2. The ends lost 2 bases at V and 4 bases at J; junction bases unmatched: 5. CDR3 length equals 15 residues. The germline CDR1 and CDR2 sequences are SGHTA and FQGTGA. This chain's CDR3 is CASSLGGLASETQYF. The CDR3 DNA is TGTGCCAGCAGCTTAGGCGGACTAGCGTCAGAGACCCAGTACTTC.

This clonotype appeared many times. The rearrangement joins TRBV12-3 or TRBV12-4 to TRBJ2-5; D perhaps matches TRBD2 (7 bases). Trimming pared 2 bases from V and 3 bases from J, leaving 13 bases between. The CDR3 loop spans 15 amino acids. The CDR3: CASSLFGGLKETQYF. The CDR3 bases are TGTGCCAGCAGTTTATTCGGGGGGCTCAAAGAGACCCAGTACTTC.

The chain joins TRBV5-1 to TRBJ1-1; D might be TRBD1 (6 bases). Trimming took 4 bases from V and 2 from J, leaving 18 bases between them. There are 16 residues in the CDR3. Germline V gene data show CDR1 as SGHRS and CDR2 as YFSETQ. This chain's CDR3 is CASSPPLGHPNTEAFF. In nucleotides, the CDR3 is TGCGCCAGCAGCCCCCCCCTGGGACACCCTAACACTGAAGCTTTCTTT.

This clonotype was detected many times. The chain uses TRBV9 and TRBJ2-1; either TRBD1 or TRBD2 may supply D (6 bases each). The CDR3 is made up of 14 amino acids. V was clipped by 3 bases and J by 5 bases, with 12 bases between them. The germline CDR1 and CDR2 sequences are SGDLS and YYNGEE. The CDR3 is CASSEGGTHNEQFF. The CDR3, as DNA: TGTGCCAGCAGCGAGGGGGGTACTCACAATGAGCAGTTCTTC.

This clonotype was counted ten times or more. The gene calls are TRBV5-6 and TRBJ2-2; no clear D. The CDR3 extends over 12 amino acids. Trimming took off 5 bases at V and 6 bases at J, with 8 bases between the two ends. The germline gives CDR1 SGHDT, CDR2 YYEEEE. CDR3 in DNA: TGTGCCAGCAGTCTAGACGCCGGGGAGCTGTTTTTT. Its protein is CASSLDAGELFF.

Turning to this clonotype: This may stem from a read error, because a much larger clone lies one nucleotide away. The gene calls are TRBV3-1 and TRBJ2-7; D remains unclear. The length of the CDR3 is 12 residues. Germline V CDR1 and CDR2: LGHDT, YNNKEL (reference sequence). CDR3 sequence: CVSSPTDYEQYF. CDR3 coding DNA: TGTGTCAGCAGCCCCACGGACTACGAGCAGTACTTC.

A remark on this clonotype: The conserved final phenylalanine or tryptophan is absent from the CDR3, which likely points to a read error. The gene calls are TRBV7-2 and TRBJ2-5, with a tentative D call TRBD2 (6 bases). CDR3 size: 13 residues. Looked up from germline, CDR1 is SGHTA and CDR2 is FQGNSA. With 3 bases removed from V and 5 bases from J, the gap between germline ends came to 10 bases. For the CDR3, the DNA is TGTGCCAGCAGCTTGGGGGGTGGTGAGACCCAGTACTTA. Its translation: CASSLGGGETQYL.

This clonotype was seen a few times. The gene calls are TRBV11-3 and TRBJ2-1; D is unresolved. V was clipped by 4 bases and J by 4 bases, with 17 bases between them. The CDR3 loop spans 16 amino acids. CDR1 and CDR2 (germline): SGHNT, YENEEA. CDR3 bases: TGTGCCAGCAGCTCACAACCCCTTATGGCGTACAATGAGCAGTTCTTC. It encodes CASSSQPLMAYNEQFF.

The CDR3 protein is CASSGPTALAYEQYF. The CDR3 nucleotides read TGTGCCAGCAGTGGGCCGACAGCGCTGGCCTACGAGCAGTACTTC. The rearrangement uses TRBV25-1 and TRBJ2-7, with D perhaps TRBD1 (5 bases). CDR3 size: 15 residues. Trimming took 4 bases from V and 2 from J, leaving 15 bases between them. Looked up from germline, CDR1 is MGHDK and CDR2 is SYGVNS.

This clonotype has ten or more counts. The CDR3 DNA sequence: TGCGCCAGCAGGACCGGGGTGCAACACGAGCAGTACTTC. It yields the protein CASRTGVQHEQYF. The V call is TRBV5-1, the J call TRBJ2-7, with a possible D match to TRBD2 (5 bases). In germline, CDR1 is SGHRS, CDR2 YFSETQ. V lost 5 bases and J 5 bases, leaving 14 bases between the germline ends. This CDR3 has 13 residues.

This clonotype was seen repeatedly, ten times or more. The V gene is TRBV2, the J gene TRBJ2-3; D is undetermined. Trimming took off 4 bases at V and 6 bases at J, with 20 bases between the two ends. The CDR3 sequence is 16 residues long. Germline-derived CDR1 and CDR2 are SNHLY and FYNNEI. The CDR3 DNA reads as TGTGCCAGCAGTGTTGAGGTGGGGATTGTGGGGGATACGCAGTATTTT. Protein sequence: CASSVEVGIVGDTQYF.

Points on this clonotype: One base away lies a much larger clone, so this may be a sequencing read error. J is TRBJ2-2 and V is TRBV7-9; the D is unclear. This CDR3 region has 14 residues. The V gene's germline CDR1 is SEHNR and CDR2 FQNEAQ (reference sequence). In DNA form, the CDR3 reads TGTGCCAGCAGCGGAGAGATGAACGCCGGGGAGCTGTTTTTT. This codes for CASSGEMNAGELFF.

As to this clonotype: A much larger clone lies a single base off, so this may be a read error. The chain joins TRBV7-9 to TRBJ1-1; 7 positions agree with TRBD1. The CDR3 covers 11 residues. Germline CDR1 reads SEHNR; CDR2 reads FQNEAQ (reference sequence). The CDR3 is CAGSLDRVPFF. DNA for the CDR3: TGTGCCGGCAGCTTAGACAGGGTGCCTTTCTTT.

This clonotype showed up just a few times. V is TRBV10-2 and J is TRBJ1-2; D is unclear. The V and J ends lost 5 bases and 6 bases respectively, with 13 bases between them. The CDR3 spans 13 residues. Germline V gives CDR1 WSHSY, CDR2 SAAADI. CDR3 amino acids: CASSRMAFDGYTF. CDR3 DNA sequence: TGCGCCAGCAGTCGAATGGCCTTCGATGGCTACACCTTC.

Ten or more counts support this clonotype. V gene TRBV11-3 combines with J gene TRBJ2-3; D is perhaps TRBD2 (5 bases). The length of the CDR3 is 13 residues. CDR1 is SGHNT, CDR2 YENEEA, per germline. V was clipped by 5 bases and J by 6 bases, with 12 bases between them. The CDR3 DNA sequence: TGTGCCAGCAGCACCCGAACGGGGGATACGCAGTATTTT. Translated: CASSTRTGDTQYF.

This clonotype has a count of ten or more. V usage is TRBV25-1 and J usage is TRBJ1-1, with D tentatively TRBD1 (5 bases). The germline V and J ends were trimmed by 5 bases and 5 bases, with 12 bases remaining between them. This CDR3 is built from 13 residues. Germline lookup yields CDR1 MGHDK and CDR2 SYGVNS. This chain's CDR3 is CASSPWGGTEAFF. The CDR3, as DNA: TGTGCCAGCAGTCCTTGGGGCGGGACTGAAGCTTTCTTT.

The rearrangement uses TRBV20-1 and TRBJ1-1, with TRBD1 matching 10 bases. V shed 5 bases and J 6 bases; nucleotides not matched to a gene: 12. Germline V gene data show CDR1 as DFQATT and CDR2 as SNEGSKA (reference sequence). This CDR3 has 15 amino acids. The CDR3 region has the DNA TGCAGTGCTCGCGAGACAGGGGGCGCTGAGTCTGAAGCTTTCTTT. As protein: CSARETGGAESEAFF.

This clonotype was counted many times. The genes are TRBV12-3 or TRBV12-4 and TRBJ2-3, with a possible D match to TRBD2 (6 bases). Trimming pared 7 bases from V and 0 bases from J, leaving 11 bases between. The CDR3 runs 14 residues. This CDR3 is CASIGGSSTDTQYF. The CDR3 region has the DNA TGTGCCAGCATCGGGGGTTCTAGCACAGATACGCAGTATTTT.

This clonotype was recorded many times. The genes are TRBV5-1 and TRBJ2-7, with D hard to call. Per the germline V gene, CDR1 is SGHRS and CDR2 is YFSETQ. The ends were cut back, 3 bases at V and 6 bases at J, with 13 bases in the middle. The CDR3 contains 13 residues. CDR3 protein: CASSSGLRSEQYF. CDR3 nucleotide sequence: TGCGCCAGCAGCTCCGGGCTAAGGAGCGAGCAGTACTTC.

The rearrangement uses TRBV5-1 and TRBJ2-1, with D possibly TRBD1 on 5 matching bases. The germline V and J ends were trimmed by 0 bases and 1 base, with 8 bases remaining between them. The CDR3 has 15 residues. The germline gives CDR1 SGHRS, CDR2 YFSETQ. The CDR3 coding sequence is TGCGCCAGCAGCTTGGTAGGGGAATCCTACAATGAGCAGTTCTTC. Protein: CASSLVGESYNEQFF.

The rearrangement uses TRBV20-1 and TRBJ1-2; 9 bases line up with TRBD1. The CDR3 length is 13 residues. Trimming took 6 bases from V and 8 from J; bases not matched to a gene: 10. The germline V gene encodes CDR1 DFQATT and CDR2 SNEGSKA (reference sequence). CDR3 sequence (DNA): TGCAGTGCGGAGGAACAGGGGGCGAAAGGCTACACCTTC. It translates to CSAEEQGAKGYTF.

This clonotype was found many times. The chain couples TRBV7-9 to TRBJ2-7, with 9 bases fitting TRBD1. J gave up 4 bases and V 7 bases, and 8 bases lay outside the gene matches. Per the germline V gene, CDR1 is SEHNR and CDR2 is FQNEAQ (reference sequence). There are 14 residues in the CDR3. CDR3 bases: TGTGCCAGCATCCAACTGGACAGGGGATACGAGCAGTACTTC. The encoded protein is CASIQLDRGYEQYF.

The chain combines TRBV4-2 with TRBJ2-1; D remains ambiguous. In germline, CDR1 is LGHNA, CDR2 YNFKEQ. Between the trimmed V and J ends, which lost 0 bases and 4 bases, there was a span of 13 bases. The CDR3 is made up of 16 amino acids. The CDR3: CASSQDQQSLYNEQFF. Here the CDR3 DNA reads TGTGCCAGCAGCCAAGATCAGCAGTCCCTTTACAATGAGCAGTTCTTC.

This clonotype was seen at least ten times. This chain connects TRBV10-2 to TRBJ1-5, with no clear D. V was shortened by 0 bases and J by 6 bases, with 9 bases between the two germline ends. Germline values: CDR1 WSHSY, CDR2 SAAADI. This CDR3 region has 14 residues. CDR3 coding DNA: TGCGCCAGCAGTGAGTCCCTTCTAGTTCAGCCCCAGCATTTT. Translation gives CASSESLLVQPQHF.

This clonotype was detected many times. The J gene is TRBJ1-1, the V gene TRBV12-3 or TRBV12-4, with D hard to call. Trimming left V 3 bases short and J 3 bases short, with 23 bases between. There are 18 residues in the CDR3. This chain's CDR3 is CASSFYLAGVLGYTEAFF. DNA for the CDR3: TGTGCCAGCAGTTTTTACCTCGCGGGAGTTTTAGGGTACACTGAAGCTTTCTTT.

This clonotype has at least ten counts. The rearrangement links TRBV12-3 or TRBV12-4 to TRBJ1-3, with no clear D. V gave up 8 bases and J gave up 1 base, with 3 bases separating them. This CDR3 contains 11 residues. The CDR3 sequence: CASYSGNTIYF. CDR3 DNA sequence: TGTGCCAGCTATTCTGGAAACACCATATATTTT.